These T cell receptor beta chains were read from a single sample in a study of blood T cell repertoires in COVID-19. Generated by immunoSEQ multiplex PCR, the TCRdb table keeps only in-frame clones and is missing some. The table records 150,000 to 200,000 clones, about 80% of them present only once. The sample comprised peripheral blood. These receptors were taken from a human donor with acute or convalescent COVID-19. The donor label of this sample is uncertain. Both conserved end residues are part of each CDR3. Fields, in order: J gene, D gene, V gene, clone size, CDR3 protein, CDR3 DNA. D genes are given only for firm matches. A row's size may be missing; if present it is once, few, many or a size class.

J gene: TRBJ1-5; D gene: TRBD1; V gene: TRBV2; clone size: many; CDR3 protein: CASRGQGNQPQHF; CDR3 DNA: TGTGCCAGCAGAGGACAGGGTAATCAGCCCCAGCATTTT
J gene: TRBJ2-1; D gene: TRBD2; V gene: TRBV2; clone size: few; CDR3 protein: CASRGLAGGRHEQFF; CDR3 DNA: TGTGCCAGCAGAGGACTAGCGGGAGGACGCCATGAGCAGTTCTTC
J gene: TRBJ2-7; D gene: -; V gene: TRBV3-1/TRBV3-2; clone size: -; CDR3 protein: CASSQGRSGFYEQYF; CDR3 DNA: TGTGCCAGCAGCCAAGGAAGGTCGGGTTTTTACGAGCAGTACTTC
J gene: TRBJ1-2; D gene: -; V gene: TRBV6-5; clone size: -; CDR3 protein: CASSYSGMGGYTF; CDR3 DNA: TGTGCCAGCAGTTACTCCGGGATGGGTGGCTACACCTTC
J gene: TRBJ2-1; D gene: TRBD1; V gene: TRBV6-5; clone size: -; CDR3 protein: CASSYGDRVVNEQFF; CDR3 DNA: TGTGCCAGCAGTTACGGGGACAGGGTTGTCAATGAGCAGTTCTTC
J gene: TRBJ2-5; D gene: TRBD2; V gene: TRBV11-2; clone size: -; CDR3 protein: CASSYSRLAGAKGGETQYF; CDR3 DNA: TGTGCCAGCAGTTATTCCCGACTAGCGGGGGCCAAGGGGGGTGAGACCCAGTACTTC
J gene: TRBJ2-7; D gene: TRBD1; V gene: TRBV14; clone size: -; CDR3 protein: CASSPRQGSDYEQYF; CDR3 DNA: TGTGCCAGCAGCCCACGACAGGGTAGTGACTACGAGCAGTACTTC
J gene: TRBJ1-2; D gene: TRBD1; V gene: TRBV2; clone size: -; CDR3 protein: CASSQTGNGGYTF; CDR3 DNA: TGTGCCAGCAGCCAGACAGGGAATGGTGGCTACACCTTC
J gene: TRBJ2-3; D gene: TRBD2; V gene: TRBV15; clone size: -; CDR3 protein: CATGAGLGPDTQYF; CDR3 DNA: TGTGCCACTGGCGCGGGACTAGGACCAGATACGCAGTATTTT
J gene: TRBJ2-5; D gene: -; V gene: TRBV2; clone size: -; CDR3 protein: CASSGNLETQYF; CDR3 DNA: TGTGCCAGCAGTGGTAATTTAGAGACCCAGTACTTC
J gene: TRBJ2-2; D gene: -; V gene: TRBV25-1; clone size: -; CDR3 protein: CASSEPGDTGELFF; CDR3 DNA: TGTGCCAGCAGTGAGCCAGGGGACACCGGGGAGCTGTTTTTT
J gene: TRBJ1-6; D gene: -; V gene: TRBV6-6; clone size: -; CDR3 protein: CASSYSRNQGFSSYNSPLHF; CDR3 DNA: TGTGCCAGCAGCTATTCCCGTAATCAGGGGTTCAGCTCCTATAATTCACCCCTCCACTTT
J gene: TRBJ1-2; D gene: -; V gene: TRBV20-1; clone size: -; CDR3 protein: CSASVGVHGYTF; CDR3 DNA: TGCAGTGCTAGTGTCGGGGTCCATGGCTACACCTTC
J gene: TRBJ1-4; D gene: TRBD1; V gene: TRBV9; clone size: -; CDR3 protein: CASSVDPGQLEKLFF; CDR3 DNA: TGTGCCAGCAGCGTCGACCCGGGACAGTTGGAAAAACTGTTTTTT
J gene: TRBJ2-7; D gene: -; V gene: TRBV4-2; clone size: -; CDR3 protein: CASSQDWGPNPSYEQYF; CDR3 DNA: TGTGCCAGCAGCCAAGATTGGGGGCCCAACCCCTCCTACGAGCAGTACTTC
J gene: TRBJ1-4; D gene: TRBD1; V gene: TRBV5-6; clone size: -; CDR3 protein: CASSLGTGNEKLFF; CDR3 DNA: TGTGCCAGCAGCTTGGGGACAGGGAATGAAAAACTGTTTTTT
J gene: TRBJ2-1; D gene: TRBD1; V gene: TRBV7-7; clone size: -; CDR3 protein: CASSLARGQGQDNEQFF; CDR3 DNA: TGTGCTAGCAGCTTAGCTCGGGGACAGGGCCAGGACAATGAGCAGTTCTTC
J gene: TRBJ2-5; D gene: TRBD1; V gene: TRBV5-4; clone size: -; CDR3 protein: CASSLGQGSIQETQYF; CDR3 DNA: TGTGCCAGCAGCCTGGGACAGGGGAGCATCCAAGAGACCCAGTACTTC
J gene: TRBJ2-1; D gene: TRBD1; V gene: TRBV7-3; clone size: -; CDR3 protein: CASSLRGGGLHEQFF; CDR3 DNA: TGTGCCAGCAGCTTAAGAGGGGGCGGATTGCATGAGCAGTTCTTC
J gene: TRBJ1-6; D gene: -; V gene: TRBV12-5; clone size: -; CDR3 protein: CASGFGNSPLHF; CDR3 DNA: TGTGCTAGTGGTTTCGGTAATTCACCCCTCCACTTT
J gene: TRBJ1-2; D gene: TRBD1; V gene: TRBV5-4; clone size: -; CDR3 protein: CASSLLQGAYGYTF; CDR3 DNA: TGTGCCAGCAGCTTGCTACAGGGGGCCTACGGCTACACCTTC
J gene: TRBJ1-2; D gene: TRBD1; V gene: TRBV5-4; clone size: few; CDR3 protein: CASSPDRNYGYTF; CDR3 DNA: TGTGCCAGCAGCCCGGACAGGAACTATGGCTACACCTTC
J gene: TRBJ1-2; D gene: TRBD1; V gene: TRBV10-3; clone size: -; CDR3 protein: CAISDPDRGYGYTF; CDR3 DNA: TGTGCCATCAGTGACCCTGACAGGGGGTATGGCTACACCTTC
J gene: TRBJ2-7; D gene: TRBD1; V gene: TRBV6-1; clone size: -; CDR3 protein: CASSGGQGKYEQYF; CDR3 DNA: TGTGCCAGCAGCGGGGGACAGGGGAAATACGAGCAGTACTTC
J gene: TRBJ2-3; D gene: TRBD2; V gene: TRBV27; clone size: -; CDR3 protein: CASSLRGVSGTSTDTQYF; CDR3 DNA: TGTGCCAGCAGTCTCCGGGGGGTTAGCGGGACTAGCACAGATACGCAGTATTTT
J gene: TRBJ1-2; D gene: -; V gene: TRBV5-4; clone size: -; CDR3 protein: CASSLDIGAYGYTF; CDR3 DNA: TGTGCCAGCAGCTTGGACATTGGGGCCTATGGCTACACCTTC
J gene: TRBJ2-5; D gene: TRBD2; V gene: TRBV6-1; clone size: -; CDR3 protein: CASSEVTSGGKETQYF; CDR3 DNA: TGTGCCAGCAGTGAGGTTACTAGCGGGGGAAAAGAGACCCAGTACTTC
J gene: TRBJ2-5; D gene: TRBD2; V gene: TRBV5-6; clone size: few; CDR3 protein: CASSPSRTSGAVQETQYF; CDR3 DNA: TGTGCCAGCAGCCCATCCCGGACTAGCGGGGCGGTCCAAGAGACCCAGTACTTC
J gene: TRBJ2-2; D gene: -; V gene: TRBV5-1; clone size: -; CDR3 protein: CASSLGAGGVRSGELFF; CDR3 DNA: TGCGCCAGCAGCTTGGGGGCCGGGGGTGTTCGTTCCGGGGAGCTGTTTTTT
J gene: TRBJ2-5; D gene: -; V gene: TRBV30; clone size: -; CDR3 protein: CAWRDFGETQYF; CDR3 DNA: TGTGCCTGGAGGGACTTCGGAGAGACCCAGTACTTC
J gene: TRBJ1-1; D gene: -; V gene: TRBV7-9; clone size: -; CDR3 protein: CASSTIGTNTEAFF; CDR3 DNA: TGTGCCAGCAGCACCATCGGGACAAACACTGAAGCTTTCTTT
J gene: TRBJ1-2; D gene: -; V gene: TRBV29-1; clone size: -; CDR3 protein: CSVRDIDGYTF; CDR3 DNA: TGCAGCGTGAGGGACATCGATGGCTACACCTTC
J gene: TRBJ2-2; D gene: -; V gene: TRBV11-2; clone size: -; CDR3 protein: CASSSDMPPAGELFF; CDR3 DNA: TGTGCCAGCAGCTCCGACATGCCTCCGGCCGGGGAGCTGTTTTTT
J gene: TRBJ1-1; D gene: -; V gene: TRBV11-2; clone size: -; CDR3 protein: CASSLALATEAFF; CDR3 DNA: TGTGCCAGCAGCCTGGCCCTGGCCACTGAAGCTTTCTTT
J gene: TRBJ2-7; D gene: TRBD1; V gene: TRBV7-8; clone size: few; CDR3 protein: CASSSSPTGVYEQYF; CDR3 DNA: TGTGCCAGCAGCTCGAGCCCGACAGGGGTATACGAGCAGTACTTC
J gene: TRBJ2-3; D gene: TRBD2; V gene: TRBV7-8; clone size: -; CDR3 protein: CASGATSGGDTQYF; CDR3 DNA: TGTGCCAGCGGTGCAACTAGCGGGGGGGATACGCAGTATTTT
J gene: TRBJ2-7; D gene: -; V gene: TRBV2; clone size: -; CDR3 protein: CASGTLTGYEQYF; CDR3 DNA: TGTGCCAGCGGGACCCTGACAGGCTACGAGCAGTACTTC
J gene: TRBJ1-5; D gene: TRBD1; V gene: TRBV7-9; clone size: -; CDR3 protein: CASSVGQGENQPQHF; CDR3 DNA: TGTGCCAGCAGCGTAGGACAGGGGGAGAATCAGCCCCAGCATTTT
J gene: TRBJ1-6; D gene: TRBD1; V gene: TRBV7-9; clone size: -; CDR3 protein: CASSYSGGKGSPLHF; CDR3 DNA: TGTGCCAGCAGCTACTCAGGGGGCAAAGGATCACCCCTCCACTTT
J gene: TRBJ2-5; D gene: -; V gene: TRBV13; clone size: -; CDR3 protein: CASGSAVADRQETQYF; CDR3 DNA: TGTGCCAGCGGCTCCGCTGTGGCGGATCGACAAGAGACCCAGTACTTC
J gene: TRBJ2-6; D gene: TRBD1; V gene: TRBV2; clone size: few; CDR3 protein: CASTWDRVAGANVLTF; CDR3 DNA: TGTGCCAGCACTTGGGACAGGGTAGCTGGGGCCAACGTCCTGACTTTC
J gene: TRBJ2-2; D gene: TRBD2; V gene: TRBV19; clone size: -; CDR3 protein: CASRGLAGEAGELFF; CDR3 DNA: TGTGCCAGTAGGGGACTAGCGGGAGAAGCCGGGGAGCTGTTTTTT
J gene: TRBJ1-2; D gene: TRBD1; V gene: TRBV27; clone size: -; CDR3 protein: CASSLIGGAGYGYTF; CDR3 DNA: TGTGCCAGCAGTTTAATAGGGGGCGCAGGGTATGGCTACACCTTC
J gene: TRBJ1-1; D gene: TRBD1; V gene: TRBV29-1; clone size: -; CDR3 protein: CSVNGQGWNTEAFF; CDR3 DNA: TGCAGCGTTAACGGACAGGGCTGGAACACTGAAGCTTTCTTT
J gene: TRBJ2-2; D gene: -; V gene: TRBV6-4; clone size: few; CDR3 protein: CASSDSGRGTAGELFF; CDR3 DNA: TGTGCCAGCAGTGACTCGGGGAGGGGGACCGCCGGGGAGCTGTTTTTT
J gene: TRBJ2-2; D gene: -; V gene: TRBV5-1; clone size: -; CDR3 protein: CASSLRQINTGELFF; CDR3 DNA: TGCGCCAGCAGCTTAAGACAGATTAACACCGGGGAGCTGTTTTTT
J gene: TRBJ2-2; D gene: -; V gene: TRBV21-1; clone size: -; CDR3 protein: CASSNNRGTPPKCTGELFF; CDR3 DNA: TGTGCCAGCAGCAACAATAGGGGAACCCCCCCGAAGTGTACCGGGGAGCTGTTTTTT
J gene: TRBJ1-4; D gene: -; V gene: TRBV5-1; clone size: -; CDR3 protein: CASSIGTPNEKLFF; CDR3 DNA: TGCGCCAGCAGCATCGGGACTCCTAATGAAAAACTGTTTTTT
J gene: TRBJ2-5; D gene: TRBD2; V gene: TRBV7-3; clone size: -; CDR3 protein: CASSPELGGAETQYF; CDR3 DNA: TGTGCCAGCAGCCCTGAGCTGGGAGGGGCGGAGACCCAGTACTTC